This T cell receptor (beta chain) was sequenced for a study of cytomegalovirus exposure and HLA in healthy donors. Study results and limitations: Listed as cytomegalovirus-associated were 150 to 200 TCR beta chains. Most subjects had HLA-A and HLA-B alleles reportedly predicted accurately by TCR beta sequences. In a later analysis, V- and J-gene trimming of beta chains associated with a DCLRE1C missense variant, replicated independently.

Amplification used 60 Vbeta primers and 13 Jbeta primers. Measured with immunoSEQ multiplex PCR; TCRdb has only the in-frame clones, and not every one. The profile shows tens of thousands of clones, around 80% of them singletons. CDR1 SEHNR and CDR2 FQNEAQ come from the germline V gene (reference sequence). Germline trimming cut 6 bases from V and 2 bases from J; bases unmatched to any gene: 2. The CDR3 sequence is 14 residues long. This clone was seen only once. Antigen unknown. Donors in the study were healthy people who gave bone marrow. The V gene is TRBV7-9, the J gene TRBJ1-5, with 9 bases matching TRBD1. Sequencing used PBMCs. The source is a man between 40 and 49 years old in good health and CMV-seronegative. CDR3: CASSTGGGNQPQHF. The CDR3 DNA reads as TGTGCCAGCAGTACAGGGGGCGGCAATCAGCCCCAGCATTTT.